This is a list of T cell receptor beta chains from one sample in a study of siplizumab effects on memory and regulatory T cells. Some clones are missing from TCRdb's copy, which holds only in-frame ones; the method was immunoSEQ multiplex PCR. The sample consists of over 90,000 clones, approximately 90% of them appearing once. Material for sequencing was CD4+ T cells sorted from blood. The receptor source for this set is a human donor in good health. Both conserved end residues are part of each CDR3. Each record gives: D gene, J gene, V gene, clone size, CDR3 DNA, CDR3 protein. D genes are given only for firm matches. Clone size is not always given. Where it is, it says once, few, many or a class for expanded clones.

.,TRBJ1-2,TRBV5-1,.,TGCGCCAGCAGCTTGGCTTTTGGGGAAACAACTTATGGCTACACCTTC,CASSLAFGETTYGYTF
.,TRBJ2-2,TRBV20-1,.,TGCAGTGCTAGTGTGGTCCGGGAGCTGTTTTTT,CSASVVRELFF
.,TRBJ1-1,TRBV18,.,TGTGCCAGCTCACCAGGACGGATTGAAGCTTTCTTT,CASSPGRIEAFF
.,TRBJ1-5,TRBV7-9,.,TGTGCCAGCAGACAGGGAGCTCAGCCCCAGCATTTT,CASRQGAQPQHF
.,TRBJ1-1,TRBV6-5,.,TGTGCCAGCAGTTACTCGACCGGGAACACTGAAGCTTTCTTT,CASSYSTGNTEAFF
.,TRBJ1-1,TRBV11-2,.,TGTGCCAGCAGGGAGCAGGGGCTTTACACTGAAGCTTTCTTT,CASREQGLYTEAFF
.,TRBJ1-2,TRBV4-1,.,TGCGCCAGCAGCCAAACTTCCTCCGACAGACCCTATGGCTACACCTTC,CASSQTSSDRPYGYTF
.,TRBJ2-5,TRBV5-1,.,TGCGCCAGCAGCTTCGGGGATTACCAAGAGACCCAGTACTTC,CASSFGDYQETQYF
.,TRBJ1-2,TRBV6-1,.,TGTGCCAGCAGTGTCGGGGAGTTCTATGGCTACACCTTC,CASSVGEFYGYTF
.,TRBJ1-2,TRBV27,.,TGTGCCAGCAGTTCCCGGGTTAAACGCGATGGCTACACCTTC,CASSSRVKRDGYTF
.,TRBJ1-2,TRBV27,.,TGTGCCAGCAGTTTATGGGGCGGTGGGGATGGCTACACCTTC,CASSLWGGGDGYTF
TRBD2,TRBJ2-7,TRBV6-1,.,TGTGCCAGCAGTGAGCGGGAGTGGGACTACGAGCAGTACTTC,CASSEREWDYEQYF
TRBD2,TRBJ2-7,TRBV19,few,TGTGCCAGTAGTCCTCAACTAGCGGGAGGTTACGAGCAGTACTTC,CASSPQLAGGYEQYF
.,TRBJ2-1,TRBV7-3,.,TGTGCCAGCAGCTTACGGCCGGACTACAATGAGCAGTTCTTC,CASSLRPDYNEQFF
.,TRBJ2-3,TRBV5-1,.,TGCGCCAGCAGCTTGGGGACAAGCACAGATACGCAGTATTTT,CASSLGTSTDTQYF
.,TRBJ2-1,TRBV9,.,TGTGCCAGCAGCTCCACTTCTACTAGGTCCTACAATGAGCAGTTCTTC,CASSSTSTRSYNEQFF
.,TRBJ2-6,TRBV15,.,TGTGCCACCAGCAGAGATCGTTTAGGGAGTGGGGCCAACGTCCTGACTTTC,CATSRDRLGSGANVLTF
TRBD2,TRBJ2-3,TRBV5-1,.,TGCGCCAGCAGCCCTTCAGTAGCGGGAGGGCTAACAGATACGCAGTATTTT,CASSPSVAGGLTDTQYF
.,TRBJ2-6,TRBV19,.,TGTGCCAGTAGGGTGAGCTCTGGGGCCAACGTCCTGACTTTC,CASRVSSGANVLTF
.,TRBJ2-3,TRBV5-6,.,TGTGCCAGCAGCTATAGAGGGGCGAAGAGCACAGATACGCAGTATTTT,CASSYRGAKSTDTQYF
.,TRBJ2-1,TRBV19,.,TGTGCCAGTAGTGCGAACCCAGTTTACAATGAGCAGTTCTTC,CASSANPVYNEQFF
.,TRBJ2-1,TRBV5-6,.,TGTGCCAGCAGCTTGCGGGGTTCGAATGAGCAGTTCTTC,CASSLRGSNEQFF
.,TRBJ2-7,TRBV18,.,TGTGCCAGCTCACCTCAGGGGCTAAACGAGCAGTACTTC,CASSPQGLNEQYF
.,TRBJ1-4,TRBV20-1,once,TGCAGTGCCAGGAGTGAAAAACTGTTTTTT,CSARSEKLFF
.,TRBJ2-4,TRBV29-1,.,TGCAGCGTTGAAGTTAGGAACTCCAAAAACATTCAGTACTTC,CSVEVRNSKNIQYF
.,TRBJ2-1,TRBV5-4,.,TGTGCCAGCAGCTTCTCGTGGAACCTTAACGGTAATGAGCAGTTCTTC,CASSFSWNLNGNEQFF
TRBD1,TRBJ2-7,TRBV5-1,.,TGCGCCAGCAGCTTGGACAGGGGCTCCTACGAGCAGTACTTC,CASSLDRGSYEQYF
.,TRBJ1-6,TRBV2,.,TGTGCCAGCAGTGAAGCGCGAGGTTCACCCCTCCACTTT,CASSEARGSPLHF
.,TRBJ1-2,TRBV7-9,.,TGTGCCAGCAGCCCACCCGGGGTCGCAGGATCCTATGGCTACACCTTC,CASSPPGVAGSYGYTF
.,TRBJ1-2,TRBV6-1,.,TGTGCCAGCAATCGGGACCCCATTGGCTACACCTTC,CASNRDPIGYTF
TRBD2,TRBJ2-1,TRBV5-4,.,TGTGCCAGCAGAAGACTAGCGGGAGGTTATGAGCAGTTCTTC,CASRRLAGGYEQFF
.,TRBJ2-7,TRBV7-3,once,TGTGCCAGCAGCTTAAGCCACAGCTACGAGCAGTACTTC,CASSLSHSYEQYF
.,TRBJ1-5,TRBV2,.,TGTGCCAGCAGGATAGACCGCAACAGGGGCAATCAGCCCCAGCATTTT,CASRIDRNRGNQPQHF
.,TRBJ2-3,TRBV7-9,.,TGTGCCAGCAGAATCGACCGGCCCTTCACAGATACGCAGTATTTT,CASRIDRPFTDTQYF
.,TRBJ1-4,TRBV4-1,.,TGCGCCAGCAGCCCCGGGGGCCGAAAACTGTTTTTT,CASSPGGRKLFF
.,TRBJ2-5,TRBV6-1,.,TGTGCCAGCCGAGTCGGGGAGACCCAGTACTTC,CASRVGETQYF
.,TRBJ1-1,TRBV19,.,TGTGCCAGTAGTATAGGACGGGATAACACTGAAGCTTTCTTT,CASSIGRDNTEAFF
TRBD1,TRBJ2-1,TRBV6-1,once,TGTGCCAGCAGTGAGTGGAGACAGGGGGGGAATGAGCAGTTCTTC,CASSEWRQGGNEQFF
.,TRBJ2-2,TRBV7-9,.,TGTGCCAGCAGCTTAGCGGTGACACTAGTCACCGGGGAGCTGTTTTTT,CASSLAVTLVTGELFF